One and the same sample provided the 9 T cell receptor beta chains below, sequenced in a study of T cell changes during pregnancy in multiple sclerosis. Assay: immunoSEQ multiplex PCR; the TCRdb copy retains only in-frame clones and omits some. In the table there are roughly 87,000 clones, around 90% of which are singletons. The specimen comprised PBMCs, sampled in the first trimester of pregnancy. These receptors all come from a female donor in good health, serving as a control in a pregnancy study. Some clones in this sample may be carry-over from other donors' samples.

V usage is TRBV7-9 and J usage is TRBJ2-1; 9 nucleotides line up with TRBD2. With V trimmed by 6 bases and J by 8 bases, 11 bases remained unmatched. This CDR3 contains 15 residues. CDR1 and CDR2 from the germline V gene are SEHNR and FQNEAQ (reference sequence). The DNA of the CDR3 is TGTGCCAGCAGAGGGGCGGGGGGGCTTTGGGATGAGCAGTTCTTC. Encoded protein: CASRGAGGLWDEQFF.

The chain has TRBV4-3 and TRBJ2-1, with 7 nucleotides matching TRBD2. Germline CDR1 LGHNA, CDR2 YSLEER. This CDR3 region has 16 residues. V shed 3 bases and J 3 bases; nucleotides not matched to a gene: 8. The CDR3 sequence is CASSHSLAESYNEQFF. Written as DNA, the CDR3 is TGCGCCAGCAGCCACAGTCTAGCGGAGAGCTACAATGAGCAGTTCTTC.

The chain couples TRBV19 to TRBJ2-6; TRBD1 matches 11 bases. The CDR3 sequence is 16 residues long. The V segment lost 8 bases and the J segment 0 bases; nucleotides outside the gene matches: 3. Germline values: CDR1 LNHDA, CDR2 SQIVND (reference sequence). CDR3 nucleotide sequence: TGTGCCAGTCGGGACAGGGGGATCTCTGGGGCCAACGTCCTGACTTTC. This encodes CASRDRGISGANVLTF.

This clone occurred a few times. The chain combines TRBV4-1 with TRBJ1-1, with 7 bases identical to TRBD1. There are 16 residues in the CDR3. The trim removed 1 base at V and 0 bases at J, leaving 5 bases unmatched. CDR1 and CDR2 (germline): MGHRA, YSYEKL. In nucleotides, the CDR3 is TGCGCCAGCAGCCAAGTGAGACAGGGAATGAACACTGAAGCTTTCTTT. Translated: CASSQVRQGMNTEAFF.

This chain uses TRBV5-6 with TRBJ2-5; 7 bases are shared with TRBD2. Trimming took 5 bases from V and 4 from J; bases not matched to a gene: 2. The CDR3 is 12 residues long. Germline-derived CDR1 and CDR2 are SGHDT and YYEEEE. The CDR3, as DNA: TGTGCCAGCAGTTTAGCGGGAGAGACCCAGTACTTC. Amino acids: CASSLAGETQYF.

The chain is built from TRBV28 and TRBJ2-7; possibly TRBD2 for D (5 bases). This CDR3 is built from 13 residues. From germline, CDR1 is MDHEN and CDR2 SYDVKM. V dropped 4 bases and J dropped 3 bases, with 10 bases sitting between them. The CDR3 coding sequence is TGTGCCAGCAGTTCCGGGATTTTCTACGAGCAGTACTTC. As protein: CASSSGIFYEQYF.

The rearrangement joins TRBV27 to TRBJ2-7; D is undetermined. Trimming shortened V by 2 bases and J by 3 bases, and 11 bases separated the two germline ends. Germline CDR1 MNHEY, CDR2 SMNVEV (reference sequence). This CDR3 comprises 14 residues. The CDR3 region is CASSLSQDIYEQYF. In DNA, the CDR3 is TGTGCCAGCAGTTTAAGTCAAGACATCTACGAGCAGTACTTC.

The gene calls are TRBV7-9 and TRBJ1-4, with 7 bases matching TRBD1. J gave up 2 bases and V 9 bases, and 9 bases lay outside the gene matches. The germline V gene has CDR1 SEHNR and CDR2 FQNEAQ (reference sequence). The CDR3 runs to 15 residues. CDR3 loop: CASQPATGTNEKLFF. In nucleotides, the CDR3 is TGTGCCAGTCAGCCGGCGACAGGGACTAATGAAAAACTGTTTTTT.

This CDR3 is CASSVGGTGDSPLHF. The CDR3 DNA reads TGTGCCAGCAGCGTAGGCGGGACAGGCGATTCACCCCTCCACTTT. The chain recombines TRBV9 with TRBJ1-6, with 8 positions matching TRBD1. Trimming removed 0 bases from V and 8 bases from J; junction bases left unmatched: 4. From germline, CDR1 is SGDLS and CDR2 YYNGEE. There are 15 residues in the CDR3. The variable domain in full, completed from reference TRBV9 and TRBJ1-6, reads DSGVTQTPKHLITATGQRVTLRCSPRSGDLSVYWYQQSLDQGLQFLIQYYNGEERAKGNILERFSAQQFPDLHSELNLSSLELGDSALYFCASSVGGTGDSPLHFGNGTRLTVT.